The rows below give T cell receptor beta chains drawn from one sample of a study of OX40 agonist ivuxolimab in advanced cancers. Some clones are missing from TCRdb's copy, which holds only in-frame ones; the method was immunoSEQ multiplex PCR. The sample has roughly 48,000 clones, approximately 81% seen once. The input for sequencing was CD4+ or CD8+ T cells sorted from blood, taken in a trial of the OX40 agonist ivuxolimab. These receptors all come from an adult with an advanced solid tumor such as melanoma, head and neck, liver or kidney cancer. Both conserved end residues are part of each CDR3. The D gene is left open where the match is weak. Where a row states a size, it is once, few, many or the class of an expanded clone; other rows omit it.

D gene: TRBD2; J gene: TRBJ2-7; clone size: -; V gene: TRBV5-8; CDR3 protein: CASHPRAGVYEQYF; CDR3 DNA: TGTGCCAGTCACCCGAGGGCGGGGGTCTACGAGCAGTACTTC
D gene: -; J gene: TRBJ2-7; clone size: -; V gene: TRBV6-5; CDR3 protein: CATGGAGVYEQYF; CDR3 DNA: TGTGCCACCGGGGGCGCAGGGGTCTACGAGCAGTACTTC
D gene: -; J gene: TRBJ2-7; clone size: -; V gene: TRBV5-1; CDR3 protein: CASKGDLSSYEQYF; CDR3 DNA: TGCGCCAGCAAAGGTGATCTTAGCTCCTACGAGCAGTACTTC
D gene: TRBD1; J gene: TRBJ2-7; clone size: -; V gene: TRBV9; CDR3 protein: CASSGGQETYEQYF; CDR3 DNA: TGTGCCAGCAGCGGAGGACAGGAGACCTACGAGCAGTACTTC
D gene: -; J gene: TRBJ2-2; clone size: -; V gene: TRBV5-1; CDR3 protein: CASSYDRNTGELFF; CDR3 DNA: TGCGCCAGCAGCTACGACAGGAACACCGGGGAGCTGTTTTTT
D gene: -; J gene: TRBJ1-5; clone size: -; V gene: TRBV19; CDR3 protein: CASSPDRNQPQHF; CDR3 DNA: TGTGCCAGTAGTCCAGACAGGAATCAGCCCCAGCATTTT
D gene: -; J gene: TRBJ2-3; clone size: once; V gene: TRBV20-1; CDR3 protein: CSALGPSPQYF; CDR3 DNA: TGCAGTGCCCTGGGCCCCTCTCCGCAGTATTTT
D gene: -; J gene: TRBJ1-4; clone size: -; V gene: TRBV19; CDR3 protein: CASSAGGINEKLFF; CDR3 DNA: TGTGCCAGTAGTGCCGGGGGGATAAATGAAAAACTGTTTTTT
D gene: -; J gene: TRBJ2-3; clone size: -; V gene: TRBV18; CDR3 protein: CASSALKPDTQYF; CDR3 DNA: TGTGCCAGCTCAGCTTTGAAGCCAGATACGCAGTATTTT
D gene: -; J gene: TRBJ1-1; clone size: -; V gene: TRBV7-9; CDR3 protein: CASSSGAFF; CDR3 DNA: TGTGCCAGCAGCTCCGGAGCTTTCTTT
D gene: -; J gene: TRBJ2-3; clone size: -; V gene: TRBV7-3; CDR3 protein: CASSLVPVRGAGPDTQYF; CDR3 DNA: TGTGCCAGCAGCTTGGTGCCGGTGAGGGGGGCTGGCCCAGATACGCAGTATTTT
D gene: -; J gene: TRBJ1-6; clone size: -; V gene: TRBV10-3; CDR3 protein: CAIRGPMPNSPLHF; CDR3 DNA: TGTGCCATCAGGGGCCCTATGCCCAATTCACCCCTCCACTTT
D gene: -; J gene: TRBJ2-1; clone size: -; V gene: TRBV7-2; CDR3 protein: CASSSPPGVGNEQFF; CDR3 DNA: TGTGCCAGCAGCTCCCCCCCGGGAGTGGGCAATGAGCAGTTCTTC
D gene: -; J gene: TRBJ2-5; clone size: -; V gene: TRBV6-5; CDR3 protein: CASSYHGETQYF; CDR3 DNA: TGTGCCAGCAGTTACCACGGCGAGACCCAGTACTTC
D gene: -; J gene: TRBJ1-1; clone size: -; V gene: TRBV28; CDR3 protein: CASSLIQAGTEAFF; CDR3 DNA: TGTGCCAGCAGTTTAATCCAGGCTGGGACTGAAGCTTTCTTT
D gene: TRBD1; J gene: TRBJ1-2; clone size: -; V gene: TRBV19; CDR3 protein: CASSKPTGTGNYGYTF; CDR3 DNA: TGTGCCAGTAGTAAGCCGACCGGGACAGGTAACTATGGCTACACCTTC
D gene: TRBD2; J gene: TRBJ2-7; clone size: -; V gene: TRBV30; CDR3 protein: CAWRATSGSYEQYF; CDR3 DNA: TGTGCCTGGAGGGCCACTAGCGGGAGTTACGAGCAGTACTTC
D gene: TRBD1; J gene: TRBJ1-2; clone size: few; V gene: TRBV6-4; CDR3 protein: CASRKDRGHYGYTF; CDR3 DNA: TGTGCCAGCAGGAAAGACAGGGGACACTATGGCTACACCTTC
D gene: -; J gene: TRBJ1-2; clone size: -; V gene: TRBV2; CDR3 protein: CASSAQSGSNYGYTF; CDR3 DNA: TGTGCCAGCAGTGCTCAGTCAGGGTCTAACTATGGCTACACCTTC
D gene: TRBD1; J gene: TRBJ2-5; clone size: -; V gene: TRBV7-9; CDR3 protein: CASSKTTGGLETQYF; CDR3 DNA: TGTGCCAGCAGTAAGACGACAGGGGGCTTGGAGACCCAGTACTTC
D gene: -; J gene: TRBJ2-2; clone size: -; V gene: TRBV5-5; CDR3 protein: CASSLNSGRGGTGELFF; CDR3 DNA: TGTGCCAGCAGCTTGAACAGCGGAAGGGGCGGTACCGGGGAGCTGTTTTTT
D gene: -; J gene: TRBJ2-1; clone size: once; V gene: TRBV29-1; CDR3 protein: CSVWTVGDEQFF; CDR3 DNA: TGCAGCGTCTGGACAGTTGGCGATGAGCAGTTCTTC
D gene: TRBD1; J gene: TRBJ2-1; clone size: -; V gene: TRBV6-5; CDR3 protein: CASSSTDRGANEQFF; CDR3 DNA: TGTGCCAGCAGTTCCACGGACAGGGGAGCCAATGAGCAGTTCTTC
D gene: TRBD2; J gene: TRBJ2-1; clone size: -; V gene: TRBV5-1; CDR3 protein: CASSLGRTSGTNEQFF; CDR3 DNA: TGCGCCAGCAGCTTGGGCCGGACTAGCGGCACCAATGAGCAGTTCTTC
D gene: -; J gene: TRBJ1-1; clone size: -; V gene: TRBV14; CDR3 protein: CASSHRTANTEAFF; CDR3 DNA: TGTGCCAGCAGCCACAGGACAGCTAACACTGAAGCTTTCTTT
D gene: -; J gene: TRBJ1-1; clone size: -; V gene: TRBV5-5; CDR3 protein: CASSLVGGEAFF; CDR3 DNA: TGTGCCAGCAGCTTGGTCGGAGGGGAAGCTTTCTTT
D gene: -; J gene: TRBJ1-2; clone size: once; V gene: TRBV7-8; CDR3 protein: CASSLAPGDTYGYTF; CDR3 DNA: TGTGCCAGCAGCTTAGCCCCCGGGGACACTTACGGCTACACCTTC
D gene: TRBD2; J gene: TRBJ2-5; clone size: -; V gene: TRBV29-1; CDR3 protein: CSGLAGAETQYF; CDR3 DNA: TGCAGCGGACTAGCGGGAGCAGAGACCCAGTACTTC
D gene: -; J gene: TRBJ1-2; clone size: -; V gene: TRBV5-1; CDR3 protein: CASSLDIGHGYTF; CDR3 DNA: TGCGCCAGCAGCTTGGACATTGGTCATGGCTACACCTTC
D gene: -; J gene: TRBJ1-4; clone size: -; V gene: TRBV5-4; CDR3 protein: CASNNGETNEKLFF; CDR3 DNA: TGTGCCAGCAACAACGGGGAAACTAATGAAAAACTGTTTTTT
D gene: -; J gene: TRBJ1-3; clone size: -; V gene: TRBV6-5; CDR3 protein: CASSSPGRSGNTIYF; CDR3 DNA: TGTGCCAGCAGTTCCCCGGGTCGCTCTGGAAACACCATATATTTT
D gene: -; J gene: TRBJ1-2; clone size: -; V gene: TRBV27; CDR3 protein: CASSPRRDPPPFGYTF; CDR3 DNA: TGTGCCAGCAGTCCGAGACGGGACCCCCCTCCGTTTGGCTACACCTTC
D gene: -; J gene: TRBJ2-1; clone size: once; V gene: TRBV6-5; CDR3 protein: CASTFLSEQFF; CDR3 DNA: TGTGCCAGCACCTTTCTGTCTGAGCAGTTCTTC
D gene: -; J gene: TRBJ2-1; clone size: -; V gene: TRBV5-4; CDR3 protein: CASSIQGLQQFF; CDR3 DNA: TGTGCCAGCAGCATACAGGGACTCCAACAGTTCTTC
D gene: TRBD1; J gene: TRBJ2-3; clone size: -; V gene: TRBV9; CDR3 protein: CASSVRGPGDTQYF; CDR3 DNA: TGTGCCAGCAGCGTAAGGGGGCCAGGGGATACGCAGTATTTT
D gene: -; J gene: TRBJ1-1; clone size: -; V gene: TRBV20-1; CDR3 protein: CSARMSTEAFF; CDR3 DNA: TGCAGTGCTAGAATGAGCACTGAAGCTTTCTTT
D gene: -; J gene: TRBJ1-4; clone size: -; V gene: TRBV19; CDR3 protein: CASSTDISNEKLFF; CDR3 DNA: TGTGCCAGTAGTACCGACATCTCCAATGAAAAACTGTTTTTT
D gene: -; J gene: TRBJ1-1; clone size: -; V gene: TRBV5-1; CDR3 protein: CASYQGQNTEAFF; CDR3 DNA: TGCGCCAGCTACCAGGGACAGAACACTGAAGCTTTCTTT
D gene: -; J gene: TRBJ1-4; clone size: -; V gene: TRBV5-1; CDR3 protein: CASSLNFGPIEKLFF; CDR3 DNA: TGCGCCAGCAGCTTGAACTTCGGTCCGATTGAAAAACTGTTTTTT
D gene: TRBD2; J gene: TRBJ2-7; clone size: -; V gene: TRBV7-2; CDR3 protein: CASSRTSGSYEQYF; CDR3 DNA: TGTGCCAGCAGCCGGACTAGCGGATCCTACGAGCAGTACTTC
D gene: TRBD1; J gene: TRBJ2-7; clone size: few; V gene: TRBV4-2; CDR3 protein: CASSRGTGGPYEQYF; CDR3 DNA: TGTGCCAGCAGCCGAGGGACAGGGGGGCCCTACGAGCAGTACTTC
D gene: -; J gene: TRBJ2-1; clone size: -; V gene: TRBV5-1; CDR3 protein: CASSLSGEQFF; CDR3 DNA: TGCGCCAGCAGCTTGTCAGGAGAGCAGTTCTTC
D gene: TRBD1; J gene: TRBJ2-5; clone size: -; V gene: TRBV5-4; CDR3 protein: CASSPRDRGAETQYF; CDR3 DNA: TGTGCCAGCAGCCCCCGGGACAGGGGAGCGGAGACCCAGTACTTC
D gene: TRBD2; J gene: TRBJ2-1; clone size: -; V gene: TRBV9; CDR3 protein: CASSVDGDYQLEQFF; CDR3 DNA: TGTGCCAGCAGCGTAGATGGGGACTACCAGTTAGAGCAGTTCTTC
D gene: TRBD1; J gene: TRBJ2-3; clone size: -; V gene: TRBV5-6; CDR3 protein: CASSLGQADTQYF; CDR3 DNA: TGTGCCAGCAGCCTGGGACAGGCAGATACGCAGTATTTT
D gene: -; J gene: TRBJ2-7; clone size: -; V gene: TRBV10-3; CDR3 protein: CAISAYRDSYEQYF; CDR3 DNA: TGTGCCATCAGTGCATACAGGGATTCCTACGAGCAGTACTTC
D gene: TRBD2; J gene: TRBJ2-7; clone size: -; V gene: TRBV6-6; CDR3 protein: CASSYGLAGKDEQYF; CDR3 DNA: TGTGCCAGCAGTTACGGACTAGCGGGAAAGGACGAGCAGTACTTC
D gene: -; J gene: TRBJ2-3; clone size: -; V gene: TRBV18; CDR3 protein: CASSTRQLDTQYF; CDR3 DNA: TGTGCCAGCTCAACACGACAGTTAGATACGCAGTATTTT
D gene: -; J gene: TRBJ2-5; clone size: -; V gene: TRBV2; CDR3 protein: CATSLERETQYF; CDR3 DNA: TGTGCCACTTCACTAGAGCGGGAGACCCAGTACTTC
D gene: -; J gene: TRBJ1-1; clone size: once; V gene: TRBV30; CDR3 protein: CAWSGNRDGDTEAFF; CDR3 DNA: TGTGCCTGGAGTGGCAACAGAGATGGGGACACTGAAGCTTTCTTT
D gene: -; J gene: TRBJ1-3; clone size: -; V gene: TRBV29-1; CDR3 protein: CSVVGSSGNTIYF; CDR3 DNA: TGCAGCGTTGTAGGCAGCTCTGGAAACACCATATATTTT
D gene: -; J gene: TRBJ1-6; clone size: -; V gene: TRBV18; CDR3 protein: CASSPRDNSPLHF; CDR3 DNA: TGTGCCAGCTCACCACGGGACAACTCACCCCTCCACTTT